This TCR beta chain appears in the sequencing data of a study of blood T cell repertoires in COVID-19. The CDR3 totals 12 residues. V lost 5 bases and J 4 bases, leaving 8 bases between the germline ends. Germline CDR1 reads SNHLY; CDR2 reads FYNNEI. Cohort assignment relied on participant-reported clinical history. Assay: immunoSEQ multiplex PCR; the TCRdb copy retains only in-frame clones and omits some. Here the sample spans a few hundred thousand clones, roughly 84% being singletons. Only one count was recorded for this clone. The source material was PBMCs or T cells enriched from blood (not recorded which). The chain couples TRBV2 to TRBJ2-5; no clear D. The receptor's source is a woman in her twenties or thirties who had recovered from COVID-19. CDR3 DNA sequence: TGTGCCAGCAGTATCCGCGGAGAGACCCAGTACTTC. This translates into CASSIRGETQYF.